This is a list of T cell receptor beta chains from one sample in a study of T cell repertoires in cytomegalovirus infection. MiXCR, applied by TCRdb to the reads, yields one record per CDR3 protein. The repertoire holds roughly 920,000 distinct CDR3 sequences, around 31% seen once, with around an eighth in the top ten. These receptors lack a known antigen. Sequenced material: cultured CD8+ T cells from PBMCs, taken from culture after CMV antigen stimulation. The source of these receptors is a human donor in good health (CMV status not recorded). Some clones in this sample may be carry-over from other donors' samples. Each CDR3 is given with its conserved first and last residue. D genes are given only for firm matches. Some rows have no size entry. The others give once, few or many, or a class for an expanded clone.

>NA|TRBV27|TRBJ1-2|NA
TGTGCCAGCGCAGCGGCAGGAGGTGGCTACACCTTC
CASAAAGGGYTF
>TRBD1|TRBV6-1|TRBJ1-5|few
TGTGCCAGCAGTGAAGGGTACGGGACAGGGGGCAATCAGCCCCAGCATTTT
CASSEGYGTGGNQPQHF
>NA|TRBV4-1|TRBJ2-3|NA
TGCGCCAGCAGCCAAGCGATAGGGGTGAGAACAGATACGCAGTATTTT
CASSQAIGVRTDTQYF
>NA|TRBV7-9|TRBJ2-3|NA
TGTGCCAGCAGACCCTATACAGATACGCAGTATTTT
CASRPYTDTQYF
>NA|TRBV11-1|TRBJ2-3|NA
TGTGCCAGCAGCTTAGTGGGGGGCCTGATGGATACGCAGTATTTT
CASSLVGGLMDTQYF
>NA|TRBV11-3|TRBJ2-1|NA
TGTGCCAGCAGCCCACGGGGGCACAATGAGCAGTTCTTC
CASSPRGHNEQFF
>NA|TRBV25-1|TRBJ1-5|few
TGTGCCAGCGGGGGGGAGTATAGCAATCAGCCCCAGCATTTT
CASGGEYSNQPQHF
>NA|TRBV6-2/TRBV6-3|TRBJ1-4|few
TGTGCCAGCAGTTACTCCAACACCGGGACACCGCCTGAAAAACTGTTTTTT
CASSYSNTGTPPEKLFF
>NA|TRBV12-3/TRBV12-4|TRBJ2-3|many
TGTGCCAGCAGTTTGGGGGGCAGGGGGGCCCCAGGTACGCAGTATTTT
CASSLGGRGAPGTQYF
>NA|TRBV5-8|TRBJ2-5|many
TGTGCCAGCAGCTTGGTTTCGGGAGAGACCCAGTACTTC
CASSLVSGETQYF
>NA|TRBV4-3|TRBJ2-1|NA
TGCGCCAGCAGCCAAGATGGGGACACCGCCTACAATGAGCAGTTCTTC
CASSQDGDTAYNEQFF
>TRBD1|TRBV29-1|TRBJ2-7|NA
TGCAGCGTTGAAGACCGGGACAGGGGTGTTTACGAGCAGTACTTC
CSVEDRDRGVYEQYF
>NA|TRBV10-2|TRBJ1-6|NA
TGCGCCAGCCAGGGATTACGGGCGGCCGGGATCTATAATTCACCCCTCCACTTT
CASQGLRAAGIYNSPLHF
>NA|TRBV5-4|TRBJ2-3|many
TGTGCCAGCAGGGGCGGGACAGATACGCAGTATTTT
CASRGGTDTQYF
>TRBD1|TRBV7-9|TRBJ2-1|NA
TGTGCCAGCATCACTCGACAACTTAGGGGACAGGGGGCTACGGATGAGCAGTTCTTC
CASITRQLRGQGATDEQFF
>TRBD1|TRBV7-6|TRBJ2-3|many
TGTGCCAGCAGCTTAGCGTGGGGACAGGAGAGCACAGATACGCAGTATTTT
CASSLAWGQESTDTQYF
>TRBD1|TRBV4-2|TRBJ2-1|NA
TGTGCCAGCAGCCAAGCCACCTTGGACAGGATTGACTACAATGAGCAGTTCTTC
CASSQATLDRIDYNEQFF
>TRBD2|TRBV4-3|TRBJ2-1|many
TGCGCCAGCAGCCAAGACAGCGGGGGGCTTTACAATGAGCAGTTCTTC
CASSQDSGGLYNEQFF
>TRBD1|TRBV9|TRBJ1-4|NA
TGTGCCAGCAGCGTAGATGGGACAGGGGAGGAAAAACTGTTTTTT
CASSVDGTGEEKLFF
>NA|TRBV6-2/TRBV6-3|TRBJ2-3|few
TGTGCCAGCAGTTACGACATAGGATCTAGCACAGATACGCAGTATTTT
CASSYDIGSSTDTQYF
>NA|TRBV19|TRBJ2-3|few
TGTGCCAGTAGTATAGCCGGGTCCTTCTTCACAGATACGCAGTATTTT
CASSIAGSFFTDTQYF
>NA|TRBV7-9|TRBJ1-6|few
TGTGCCAGCAGCTTAAGCAGTTTCAATTCACCCCTCCACTTT
CASSLSSFNSPLHF
>TRBD1|TRBV7-9|TRBJ1-1|many
TGTGCCTCCGTAGACCAGGGGGCGTGGGCTGAAGCTTTCTTT
CASVDQGAWAEAFF
>NA|TRBV2|TRBJ2-2|few
TGTGCCAGCGACAAGGGGGGCAGGGCGAACACCGGGGAGCTGTTTTTT
CASDKGGRANTGELFF
>NA|TRBV27|TRBJ2-3|many
TGTGCCAGCAGTGGGGGTCACGAGCCTACGCAGTATTTT
CASSGGHEPTQYF
>TRBD1|TRBV28|TRBJ2-4|NA
TGTGCCAGCAGTTTACAAGGGGGCGAAGTAAAAGCCAAAAACATTCAGTACTTC
CASSLQGGEVKAKNIQYF
>NA|TRBV4-3|TRBJ1-6|few
TGCGCCAGCAGCCAAGATCGGGGCCGAAATTCACCCCTCCACTTT
CASSQDRGRNSPLHF
>TRBD2|TRBV4-1|TRBJ2-7|many
TGCGCCAGCAGCCAAGTCCCCGGGGGGAACGAGCAGTACTTC
CASSQVPGGNEQYF
>NA|TRBV6-5|TRBJ2-5|NA
TGTGCCAGCTGGCAGGGGCTACTCCAAGAGACCCAGTACTTC
CASWQGLLQETQYF
>NA|TRBV9|TRBJ2-7|NA
TGTGCCAGCAGCCCTCCGGGGGCAGAAGAGCAGTACTTC
CASSPPGAEEQYF
>NA|TRBV2|TRBJ2-3|NA
TGTGCCAGCAGTGAAATAGAGGGGACCATCACAGATACGCAGTATTTT
CASSEIEGTITDTQYF
>NA|TRBV10-3|TRBJ2-1|few
TGTGCCATCAGTGAGAACAGGGCAGATGAGCAGTTCTTC
CAISENRADEQFF
>NA|TRBV19|TRBJ1-1|NA
TGTGCCAGTACCGTGGGGTCAGGGCTGGACACTGAAGCTTTCTTT
CASTVGSGLDTEAFF
>NA|TRBV19|TRBJ1-2|NA
TGTGCCAGTAGGGGTGTTTTTAGTGAACACGGGGGTCAGCTGTCGACCTATGGCTACACCTTC
CASRGVFSEHGGQLSTYGYTF
>TRBD2|TRBV7-6|TRBJ2-1|NA
TGTGCCAGCAGTCCATCCGGACTAGCGGGGGGGCGGTATGAGCAGTTCTTC
CASSPSGLAGGRYEQFF
>NA|TRBV4-1|TRBJ2-5|many
TGCGCCAGCAGCCAAGTGGAGAAAGAGACCCAGTACTTC
CASSQVEKETQYF
>TRBD2|TRBV25-1|TRBJ2-1|NA
TGTGCCAGCAGTGACCGCGGGGGTCTCAGCTCCTACAATGAGCAGTTCTTC
CASSDRGGLSSYNEQFF
>TRBD1|TRBV7-6|TRBJ1-5|NA
TGTGCCAGCAGCCCCAATAGACAGGGGGTCTCAAATCAGCCCCAGCATTTT
CASSPNRQGVSNQPQHF
>NA|TRBV15|TRBJ2-1|NA
TGTGCCACCAGCGGCCGGGGCTTCTACAATGAGCAGTTCTTC
CATSGRGFYNEQFF
>TRBD1|TRBV11-2|TRBJ1-1|few
TGTGCCAGCAGCTTTTGGACAGGGGCCGTCCTGAACACTGAAGCTTTCTTT
CASSFWTGAVLNTEAFF
>TRBD2|TRBV19|TRBJ2-1|once
TGTGCCACCCTCAACGACCCGGGAGGGAATGAGCAGTTCTTC
CATLNDPGGNEQFF
>NA|TRBV19|TRBJ2-3|NA
TGTGCCAGTAGTATAGATCTGTCCCTAAGGACAGATACGCAGTATTTT
CASSIDLSLRTDTQYF
>NA|TRBV6-2/TRBV6-3|TRBJ1-1|NA
TGTGCCAGCATCTTGGCCCCGGCTCTTATGAACACTGAAGCTTTCTTT
CASILAPALMNTEAFF
>NA|TRBV7-9|TRBJ2-1|few
TGTGCCAGCTCAAAAGAGACAGCCTCGGGAAATGAGCAGTTCTTC
CASSKETASGNEQFF
>NA|TRBV7-6|TRBJ1-2|NA
TGTGCCAGCAGCCTCGAGGGGGTTGGCTACACCTTC
CASSLEGVGYTF
>NA|TRBV5-6|TRBJ2-7|once
TGTGCCAGCAGCGCCGGGGCGGTGGTTTACTTC
CASSAGAVVYF
>NA|TRBV27|TRBJ2-6|few
TGTGCCAGCAGTTCTACAGGGACTGGGGCCAACGTCCTGACTTTC
CASSSTGTGANVLTF
>NA|TRBV15|TRBJ2-7|once
TGTGCCACCAGCAGCGGGGTGCCCGGGGAGCAGTACTTC
CATSSGVPGEQYF
>NA|TRBV6-5|TRBJ1-4|many
TGTGCCAGCAGTTACTCGCTCGAGGTAGAAAAACTGTTTTTT
CASSYSLEVEKLFF
>NA|TRBV7-6|TRBJ1-2|many
TGTGCCAGCAGCGCAGCCCCTTACTATGGCTACACCTTC
CASSAAPYYGYTF
>TRBD1|TRBV7-2|TRBJ1-2|NA
TGTGCCAGCAGCTTCTCCGTTAGGGGGCCCGCCTATGGCTACACCTTC
CASSFSVRGPAYGYTF
>NA|TRBV27|TRBJ2-2|few
TGTGCCAGTGGACAGGGGGAGCTGTTTTTT
CASGQGELFF
>TRBD1|TRBV7-6|TRBJ2-2|few
TGTGCCAGCAGCTTACGGATAGGGGGCGAGGTCGGGGAGCTGTTTTTT
CASSLRIGGEVGELFF
>NA|TRBV6-2/TRBV6-3|TRBJ2-3|NA
TGTGCCAGCCGCCGTCGAGGTCTAGCGCTCGCAGATACGCAGTATTTT
CASRRRGLALADTQYF
>NA|TRBV27|TRBJ2-3|NA
TGTGCCAGCAGGGGGTTTTCTAGCACAGATACGCAGTATTTT
CASRGFSSTDTQYF